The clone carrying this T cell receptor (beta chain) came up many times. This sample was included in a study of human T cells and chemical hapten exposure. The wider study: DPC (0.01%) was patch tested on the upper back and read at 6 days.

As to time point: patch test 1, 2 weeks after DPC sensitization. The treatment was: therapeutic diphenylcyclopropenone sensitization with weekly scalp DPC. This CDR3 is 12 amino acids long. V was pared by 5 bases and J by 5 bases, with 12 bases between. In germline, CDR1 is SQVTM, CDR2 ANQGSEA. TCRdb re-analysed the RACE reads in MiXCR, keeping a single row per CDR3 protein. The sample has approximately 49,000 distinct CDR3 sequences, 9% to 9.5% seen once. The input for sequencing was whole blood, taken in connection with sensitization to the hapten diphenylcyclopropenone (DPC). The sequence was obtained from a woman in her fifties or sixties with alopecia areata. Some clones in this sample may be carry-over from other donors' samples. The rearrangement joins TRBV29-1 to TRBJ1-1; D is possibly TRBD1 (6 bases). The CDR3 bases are TGCAGCGTTAAGACAGGCAGGACTGAAGCTTTCTTT. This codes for CSVKTGRTEAFF.